These 19 T cell receptor beta chains came from one sample sequenced in a study of shared clonotypes between healthy human individuals. The method was immunoSEQ multiplex PCR; TCRdb's version includes in-frame clones alone and lacks a portion of them. This sample has roughly 500,000 clones; about four fifths occur once, and the top ten carry 13%. Sequenced: PBMCs. These TCRs come from a woman in her thirties or forties in good health. Some clones in this sample may be carry-over from other donors' samples.

The V and J genes are TRBV6-5 and TRBJ1-1, with 7 positions matching TRBD1. The germline V gene encodes CDR1 MNHEY and CDR2 SVGAGI. With V trimmed by 0 bases and J by 3 bases, 4 bases remained unmatched. The CDR3 has 15 amino acids. CDR3 in amino acids: CASSYSTGTDTEAFF. CDR3 in DNA: TGTGCCAGCAGTTACTCGACAGGGACGGACACTGAAGCTTTCTTT.

This chain connects TRBV7-9 to TRBJ1-2; D gene unclear. Germline loops: CDR1 SEHNR, CDR2 FQNEAQ (reference sequence). There are 15 residues in the CDR3. V was shortened by 1 base and J by 4 bases, with 13 bases between the two germline ends. CDR3 loop: CASSLDHTATYGYTF. The CDR3 nucleotides are TGTGCCAGCAGCTTAGATCATACAGCCACCTATGGCTACACCTTC.

CDR3 sequence reads: CASSLLGYNEQFF. The CDR3, as DNA: TGTGCCAGCAGTTTACTAGGGTACAATGAGCAGTTCTTC. The chain links TRBV27 to TRBJ2-1; D remains unclear. Between the trimmed V and J ends, which lost 2 bases and 4 bases, there was a span of 6 bases. This CDR3 region has 13 residues. The germline V gene encodes CDR1 MNHEY and CDR2 SMNVEV (reference sequence).

The chain links TRBV18 to TRBJ2-7; the match to TRBD2 covers 8 bases. The CDR3 consists of 13 residues. Germline-derived CDR1 and CDR2 are KGHSH and LQKENI. With V trimmed by 3 bases and J by 4 bases, 2 bases remained unmatched. The CDR3 is CASSPGTRYEQYF. CDR3 bases: TGTGCCAGCTCACCCGGGACTAGATACGAGCAGTACTTC.

This chain connects TRBV10-3 to TRBJ2-5; 9 bases agree with TRBD1. The end of the DNA is better explained by TRBJ2-7, so the J call may be wrong. This CDR3 is 13 amino acids long. Germline V CDR1 and CDR2: ENHRY, SYGVKD. The CDR3 region has the DNA TGTGCCATCAGTGCCCGGGACAGGGTCGAGCAGTACTTC. It specifies CAISARDRVEQYF.

Ten or more counts support this clone. The rearrangement joins TRBV19 to TRBJ2-6; no clear D. CDR1 is LNHDA, CDR2 SQIVND, per germline (reference sequence). The CDR3 runs to 16 residues. V lost 3 bases, J lost 1 base, and 10 bases lay in between. This chain's CDR3 is CASSIFSSSGANVLTF. In DNA, the CDR3 is TGTGCCAGTAGTATTTTCAGTTCTTCTGGGGCCAACGTCCTGACTTTC.

This chain uses TRBV11-3 with TRBJ2-1; D gene unclear. CDR3 length: 14 residues. V was shortened by 0 bases and J by 4 bases, with 7 bases between the two germline ends. CDR1 and CDR2 (germline): SGHNT, YENEEA. CDR3 DNA sequence: TGTGCCAGCAGCTTAGAATCCGGGTACAATGAGCAGTTCTTC. As protein: CASSLESGYNEQFF.

About this clone itself: A single base separates this from a much larger clone, so it may be a read error. The genes are TRBV7-9 and TRBJ2-2; unclear D gene. The germline V gene has CDR1 SEHNR and CDR2 FQNEAQ (reference sequence). The CDR3 consists of 13 residues. Trimming shortened V by 2 bases and J by 6 bases, and 7 bases separated the two germline ends. CDR3 DNA: TGTGCCAGCAGCTTAAAGGACGCCGGGGAGCTGTTTTTT. As protein: CASSLKDAGELFF.

This clone has more than one count but fewer than ten. This chain uses TRBV18 with TRBJ2-2; possible D gene TRBD1, 6 bases. V gave up 3 bases and J gave up 0 bases, with 8 bases separating them. This CDR3 is 15 amino acids long. Germline V gene lookup returns CDR1 KGHSH and CDR2 LQKENI. The CDR3 DNA follows: TGTGCCAGCTCACCTGACAGGCCGAACACCGGGGAGCTGTTTTTT. Its translation is CASSPDRPNTGELFF.

This clone was counted many times. This chain uses TRBV12-5 with TRBJ2-7; D gene unclear. Trimming took 7 bases from V and 5 from J, leaving 18 bases between them. This CDR3 region has 14 residues. Germline V gene sequence: CDR1 LGHNT, CDR2 FRNRAP. The CDR3 bases are TGTGCTAGTGCCCGTACTGGGCTGGGCGACGAGCAGTACTTC. Protein sequence: CASARTGLGDEQYF.

This clone appeared once. CDR3 DNA: TGTGCCAGCAGTGAAGGGACTAGCAGCGAGCAGTTCTTC. Its translation: CASSEGTSSEQFF. This chain joins TRBV6-1 and TRBJ2-1; 8 bases fit TRBD2. J gave up 10 bases and V 1 base, and 3 bases lay outside the gene matches. Germline CDR1 is MNHNS and CDR2 is SASEGT. This CDR3 has 13 residues.

The V and J genes are TRBV27 and TRBJ2-7, with D unresolved. The CDR3 spans 14 residues. Trimming left V 6 bases short and J 2 bases short, with 14 bases between. Looked up from germline, CDR1 is MNHEY and CDR2 is SMNVEV (reference sequence). The CDR3 nucleotides are TGTGCCAGCAGCAAACTCGACGGAGCCTACGAGCAGTACTTC. Translation: CASSKLDGAYEQYF.

The CDR3 sequence is CASGNQGRADTQYF. CDR3 in DNA: TGTGCCAGCGGTAATCAGGGGAGGGCAGATACGCAGTATTTT. V and J are TRBV27 and TRBJ2-3; TRBD2 might be the D (7 bases). The CDR3 has 14 amino acids. Trimming left V 8 bases short and J 4 bases short, with 16 bases between. Germline CDR1 MNHEY, CDR2 SMNVEV (reference sequence).

Only one count was recorded for this clone. The rearrangement links TRBV9 to TRBJ2-1; D ambiguous. The CDR3 has 13 residues. The V gene's germline CDR1 is SGDLS and CDR2 YYNGEE. Trimming took 0 bases from V and 8 from J, leaving 9 bases between them. For the CDR3, the DNA is TGTGCCAGCAGCGTAGCTAGTGGAGATGAGCAGTTCTTC. It codes for CASSVASGDEQFF.

The chain recombines TRBV6-5 with TRBJ1-1; D ambiguous. CDR3 length: 12 residues. Germline-derived CDR1 and CDR2 are MNHEY and SVGAGI. The V and J ends lost 8 bases and 11 bases respectively, with 18 bases between them. Written as DNA, the CDR3 is TGTGCCAGCGCACTCGGACCGGGCGGGGCTTTCTTT. The encoded protein is CASALGPGGAFF.

The chain recombines TRBV27 with TRBJ1-2; 10 bases are shared with TRBD1. Germline V lookup: CDR1 MNHEY, CDR2 SMNVEV (reference sequence). There are 18 residues in the CDR3. The V gene end was trimmed by 0 bases and the J gene end by 8 bases; junction bases not matched to a gene: 15. CDR3 in amino acids: CASSLSPLAGTGVWGYTF. In nucleotides, the CDR3 is TGTGCCAGCAGTTTATCGCCGTTGGCCGGGACAGGGGTGTGGGGCTACACCTTC.

V is TRBV9 and J is TRBJ2-3; D gene uncertain. The V gene lost 0 bases and the J gene lost 1 base, with 6 bases spanning the gap. CDR1 SGDLS and CDR2 YYNGEE come from the germline V gene. The CDR3 has 14 residues. CDR3 bases: TGTGCCAGCAGCGTAGGTCCGCGCACAGATACGCAGTATTTT. Translation: CASSVGPRTDTQYF.

The V call is TRBV25-1, the J call TRBJ2-1; TRBD1 aligns across 8 bases. This CDR3 spans 14 amino acids. The germline CDR1 and CDR2 sequences are MGHDK and SYGVNS. The V segment lost 4 bases and the J segment 8 bases; nucleotides outside the gene matches: 7. Here the CDR3 reads CASSGEGQGHEQFF. CDR3 DNA: TGTGCCAGCAGTGGGGAAGGACAGGGCCATGAGCAGTTCTTC.

V gene TRBV28 combines with J gene TRBJ2-7; D is ambiguous. The CDR3 is 13 amino acids. The V end was cut by 3 bases, the J end by 3 bases, with 9 bases between. Germline CDR1 and CDR2: MDHEN and SYDVKM. DNA for the CDR3: TGTGCCAGCAGTTTTGGGGATTTCTACGAGCAGTACTTC. Protein product: CASSFGDFYEQYF. The whole variable domain, filled in from reference TRBV28 and TRBJ2-7, reads DVKVTQSSRYLVKRTGEKVFLECVQDMDHENMFWYRQDPGLGLRLIYFSYDVKMKEKGDIPEGYSVSREKKERFSLILESASTNQTSMYLCASSFGDFYEQYFGPGTRLTVT.